Below, one TCR beta chain is given with its context. The authors reverse transcribed roughly 0.5 to 1 ug RNA with random hexamers. TCRdb ran MiXCR on the immunoSEQ multiplex PCR reads and lists one entry per CDR3 protein. Of under 550,000 distinct CDR3 sequences in the sample, more than 80% are singletons; the top ten hold roughly 0.11%. The CDR3 has 14 amino acids. The V gene's germline CDR1 is SGHDT and CDR2 YYEEEE. V was trimmed by 2 bases and J by 2 bases, leaving 10 bases between them. The entry originates in a study of CD8 T cells in Susac syndrome. The multiple sclerosis controls, all treatment-naive patients, had relapsing-remitting disease that was stable or active.

The specimen was CD8+ T cells from PBMCs. This receptor was obtained from a human donor with multiple sclerosis. The J gene is TRBJ1-1, the V gene TRBV5-6; no definite D call. The DNA of the CDR3 is TGTGCCAGCAGCTTCCCCTCGGACAACACTGAAGCTTTCTTT. Amino acids: CASSFPSDNTEAFF.